This T cell receptor (beta chain) was retrieved from a study of blood T cell repertoires in COVID-19. Study in general: Acute and convalescent COVID-19 samples came from the United States, Italy and Spain. T cells, B-cell-depleted T cells, or PBMCs supplied cDNA or gDNA.

The CDR3 is 12 residues long. The germline gives CDR1 SNHLY, CDR2 FYNNEI. Trimming removed 7 bases from V and 9 bases from J, with 13 bases in between. There are a few counts of this clone. In the source study's methods: Reference gene primers were amplified, and this amplification served to estimate nucleated cell counts. Clones were read by immunoSEQ multiplex PCR, and TCRdb kept only the in-frame ones, dropping some. The DNA was the basis for D and trimming; V, J and clone size are from that table. This sample carries 150,000 to 200,000 clones, 70% to 90% of them seen once, and the ten largest clones take 9.5% to 13%.

The chain uses TRBV2 and TRBJ2-1, with D possibly matching TRBD2 (5 bases). The clonotype was recovered from a human donor with active or convalescent COVID-19. The donor label of this sample is uncertain. The sample comprised peripheral blood. For the CDR3, the DNA is TGTGCCAGCAAGTTGGGGAGCGTTGAGCAGTTCTTC. Translating it yields CASKLGSVEQFF.